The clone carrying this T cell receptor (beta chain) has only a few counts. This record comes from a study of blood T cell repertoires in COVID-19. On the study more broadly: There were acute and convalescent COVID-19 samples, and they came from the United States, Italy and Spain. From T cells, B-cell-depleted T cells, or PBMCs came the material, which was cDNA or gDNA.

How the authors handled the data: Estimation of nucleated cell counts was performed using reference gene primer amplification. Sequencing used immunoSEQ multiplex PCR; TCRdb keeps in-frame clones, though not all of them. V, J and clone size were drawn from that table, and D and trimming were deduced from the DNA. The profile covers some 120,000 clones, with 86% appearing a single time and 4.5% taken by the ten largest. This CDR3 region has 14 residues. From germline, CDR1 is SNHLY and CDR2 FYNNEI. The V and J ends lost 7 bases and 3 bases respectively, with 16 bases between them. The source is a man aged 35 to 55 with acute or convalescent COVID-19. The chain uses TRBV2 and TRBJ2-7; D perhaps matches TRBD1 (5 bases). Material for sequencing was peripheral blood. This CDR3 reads CASTKQGNSYEQYF. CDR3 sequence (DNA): TGTGCCAGCACCAAGCAGGGTAATAGCTACGAGCAGTACTTC.